These T cell receptor beta chains were read from a single sample in a study of shared clonotypes between healthy human individuals. Generated by immunoSEQ multiplex PCR, the TCRdb table keeps only in-frame clones and is missing some. The sample includes about 470,000 clones, roughly 83% of them seen just once. Sequencing used PBMCs. Receptors were obtained from a woman aged 40 to 50 in good health. Some clones in this sample may be carry-over from other donors' samples. The CDR3 runs from the conserved cysteine through the conserved F or W. The D gene is left open where the match is weak. Expanded clones are given a class, and other clones once, few, many or no size at all.

J gene,D gene,clone size,V gene,CDR3 DNA,CDR3 protein
TRBJ2-3,.,few,TRBV28,TGTGCCAGCAGGGGTGGGGCGGGGAGGCCAGATACGCAGTATTTT,CASRGGAGRPDTQYF
TRBJ2-5,.,.,TRBV9,TGTGCCAGCAGCGTAGACGAAGAGACCCAGTACTTC,CASSVDEETQYF
TRBJ2-2,.,.,TRBV29-1,TGCAGCGGGGGGGTCCTTCACACCGGGGAGCTGTTTTTT,CSGGVLHTGELFF
TRBJ1-2,.,.,TRBV30,TGTGCCTGGAGTGGACAGTCCCTTAACTATGGCTACACCTTC,CAWSGQSLNYGYTF
TRBJ2-7,.,once,TRBV27,TGTGCCAGCAGTTTCGGACCGAACTCCTACGAGCAGTACTTC,CASSFGPNSYEQYF
TRBJ2-4,.,.,TRBV14,TGTGCCAGCAGCCAAGGTCCTAGCTCCATTCAGTACTTC,CASSQGPSSIQYF
TRBJ1-3,.,.,TRBV7-6,TGTGCCAGCAGCCCACCCGGGCCAGTCTCGGGCGGCTCTAGAAACACCATATATTTT,CASSPPGPVSGGSRNTIYF
TRBJ2-3,.,.,TRBV7-8,TGTGCCAGCACCCGTGGTAGGGCAACAGATACGCAGTATTTT,CASTRGRATDTQYF
TRBJ1-5,TRBD1,once,TRBV6-1,TGTGCCAGCAGTGCCCGGGGACAGGCTTATAATCAGCCCCAGCATTTT,CASSARGQAYNQPQHF
TRBJ2-1,.,.,TRBV30,TGTGCCTGGAGCCTTCGGGGGGCCAATGAGCAGTTCTTC,CAWSLRGANEQFF
TRBJ2-5,.,.,TRBV5-1,TGCGCCAGCAGTACTCAAACAGGGCTCTCAGAGACCCAGTACTTC,CASSTQTGLSETQYF
TRBJ2-2,TRBD2,many,TRBV27,TGTGCCACCAAGGGACTAGCGGGAGGGACCGGGGAGCTGTTTTTT,CATKGLAGGTGELFF
TRBJ1-1,TRBD1,.,TRBV19,TGTGCCAGTAGTATTAGGGCCGGGACAGAGCGCACTGAAGCTTTCTTT,CASSIRAGTERTEAFF
TRBJ1-1,.,.,TRBV18,TGTGCCAGCTCACCAGGGCAGGGACGTAGTACTGAAGCTTTCTTT,CASSPGQGRSTEAFF
TRBJ2-5,.,.,TRBV5-1,TGCGCCAGCAGCCCCCGGGCCCAAGAGACCCAGTACTTC,CASSPRAQETQYF
TRBJ2-7,.,.,TRBV28,TGTGCCAGCAAACAGGACCCCTACGAGCAGTACTTC,CASKQDPYEQYF
TRBJ2-7,TRBD1,.,TRBV6-6,TGTGCCAGCAGCCTGGGGACAGGAGTGTCCTACGAGCAGTACTTC,CASSLGTGVSYEQYF
TRBJ2-1,TRBD1,many,TRBV9,TGTGCCAGCAGCGTCGACAGGGGTTCCTACAATGAGCAGTTCTTC,CASSVDRGSYNEQFF
TRBJ1-2,.,.,TRBV9,TGTGCCAGCAGCGTAGGGACGGATCCTAACTATGGCTACACCTTC,CASSVGTDPNYGYTF
TRBJ2-5,TRBD2,.,TRBV2,TGTGCCAGCAGGCTAGCGGGAGTAGAGGAGACCCAGTACTTC,CASRLAGVEETQYF
TRBJ2-4,TRBD2,.,TRBV5-1,TGCGCCAGCAGCTCGGGGACTATGTCAGGAAGACAGTACTTC,CASSSGTMSGRQYF
TRBJ1-1,TRBD1,.,TRBV9,TGTGCCAGCGGCAGGGGGACGAACACTGAAGCTTTCTTT,CASGRGTNTEAFF
TRBJ2-7,.,.,TRBV5-4,TGTGCCAGCAGCTTGGCCGGTGGGGGAAACCTCTACGAGCAGTACTTC,CASSLAGGGNLYEQYF
TRBJ2-1,.,.,TRBV7-2,TGTGCCAGCAGCTTGTCCGGGGGATCCTACAATGAGCAGTTCTTC,CASSLSGGSYNEQFF
TRBJ2-7,TRBD1,.,TRBV27,TGTGCCAGCAACGCTACAGGGGACCTCTTCTACGAGCAGTACTTC,CASNATGDLFYEQYF
TRBJ2-5,TRBD2,.,TRBV4-2,TGTGCCAGCAGCCTTCCGGGCCTAGCGGGAGCGGAGACCCAGTACTTC,CASSLPGLAGAETQYF
TRBJ1-5,.,.,TRBV21-1,TGTGCCATCACTTATAGCAATCAGCCCCAGCATTTT,CAITYSNQPQHF
TRBJ1-5,TRBD1,.,TRBV16,TGTGCCAGCAGCCAATCCAGGGGGGATCAGCCCCAGCATTTT,CASSQSRGDQPQHF
TRBJ2-4,TRBD2,.,TRBV9,TGTGCCAGCAGCGTCCTCCCTAGCGGGGCTCAAAACATTCAGTACTTC,CASSVLPSGAQNIQYF
TRBJ1-1,.,.,TRBV29-1,TGCAGCGTTGCCGTCGGGACTGAAGCTTTCTTT,CSVAVGTEAFF
TRBJ2-5,.,once,TRBV29-1,TGCAGCGTTGAAGATCGAGAGACCCAGTACTTC,CSVEDRETQYF
TRBJ1-4,.,.,TRBV5-1,TGCGCCAGCAGCTTGGCCGTAGGACAAGCTGAAAAACTGTTTTTT,CASSLAVGQAEKLFF
TRBJ1-1,.,.,TRBV30,TGTGCCTGGAGGTTATTGACAGGCGACACTGAAGCTTTCTTT,CAWRLLTGDTEAFF
TRBJ2-7,.,.,TRBV6-1,TGTGCCAGCAGTGAACAGGGTGACTATTACGAGCAGTACTTC,CASSEQGDYYEQYF
TRBJ1-2,.,.,TRBV6-5,TGTGCCAGCAGTTACACTGACAGCCCGCTCTATGGCTACACCTTC,CASSYTDSPLYGYTF
TRBJ1-1,TRBD1,.,TRBV6-1,TGTGCCAGCAGTGTGGGACAGGGAAGCACTGAAGCTTTCTTT,CASSVGQGSTEAFF
TRBJ2-1,.,.,TRBV4-2,TGTGCCAGCAGCCAAGATAGGAGGAACAATGAGCAGTTCTTC,CASSQDRRNNEQFF
TRBJ2-7,TRBD1,once,TRBV5-1,TGCGCCAGCAGCACGACAGGGTTCGACGAGCAGTACTTC,CASSTTGFDEQYF
TRBJ2-3,TRBD1,once,TRBV5-4,TGTGCCAGCAGCTTGGACAGGGGTCTCATAAGCACAGATACGCAGTATTTT,CASSLDRGLISTDTQYF
TRBJ1-5,.,.,TRBV11-2,TGTGCCAGCAGCAGGACTAATCAGCCCCAGCATTTT,CASSRTNQPQHF
TRBJ2-7,.,few,TRBV6-1,TGTGCCAGCACTAGTGCAAGTCGAAACGAGCAGTACTTC,CASTSASRNEQYF
TRBJ2-7,TRBD1,.,TRBV10-2,TGCGCCAGCAGTGAACAGGGGCCTGGCGAGCAGTACTTC,CASSEQGPGEQYF